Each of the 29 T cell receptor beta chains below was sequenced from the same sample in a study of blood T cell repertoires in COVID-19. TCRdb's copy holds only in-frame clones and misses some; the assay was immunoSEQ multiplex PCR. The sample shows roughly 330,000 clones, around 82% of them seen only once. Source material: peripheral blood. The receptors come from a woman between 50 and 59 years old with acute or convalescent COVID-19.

The CDR3 region has the DNA TGTGCCAGCAGAGCGCAAACGAACACTGAAGCTTTCTTT. It translates to CASRAQTNTEAFF. The chain joins TRBV7-2 to TRBJ1-1; no clear D gene. V was trimmed by 6 bases and J by 1 base, leaving 9 bases between them. The CDR3 is 13 residues long. Germline lookup yields CDR1 SGHTA and CDR2 FQGNSA.

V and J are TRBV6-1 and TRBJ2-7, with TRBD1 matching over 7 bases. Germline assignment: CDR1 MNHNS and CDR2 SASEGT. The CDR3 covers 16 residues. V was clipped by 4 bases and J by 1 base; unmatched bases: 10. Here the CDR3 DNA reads TGTGCCAGCAGTGCATCCGGGACAGAATTTTCCTACGAGCAGTACGTC. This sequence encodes CASSASGTEFSYEQYV.

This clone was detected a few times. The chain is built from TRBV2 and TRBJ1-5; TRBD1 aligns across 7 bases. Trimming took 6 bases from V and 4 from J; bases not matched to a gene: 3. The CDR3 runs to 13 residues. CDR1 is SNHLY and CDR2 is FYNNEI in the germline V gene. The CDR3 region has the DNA TGTGCCAGCAGGGTGACAGGGAATCAGCCCCAGCATTTT. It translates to CASRVTGNQPQHF.

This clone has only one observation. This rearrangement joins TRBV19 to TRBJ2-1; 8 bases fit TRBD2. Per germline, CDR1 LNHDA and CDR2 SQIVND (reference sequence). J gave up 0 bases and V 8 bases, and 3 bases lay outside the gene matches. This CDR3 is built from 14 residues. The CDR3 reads CASYSGVSYNEQFF. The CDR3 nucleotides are TGTGCCAGTTATAGCGGGGTCTCCTACAATGAGCAGTTCTTC. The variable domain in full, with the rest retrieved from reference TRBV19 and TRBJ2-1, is DGGITQSPKYLFRKEGQNVTLSCEQNLNHDAMYWYRQDPGQGLRLIYYSQIVNDFQKGDIAEGYSVSREKKESFPLTVTSAQKNPTAFYLCASYSGVSYNEQFFGPGTRLTVL.

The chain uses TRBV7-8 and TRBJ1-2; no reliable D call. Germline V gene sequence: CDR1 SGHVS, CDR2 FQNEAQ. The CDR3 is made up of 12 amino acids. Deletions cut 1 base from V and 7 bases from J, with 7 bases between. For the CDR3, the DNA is TGTGCCAGCAGCTTAGGAGGTGGTGGCTACACCTTC. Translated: CASSLGGGGYTF.

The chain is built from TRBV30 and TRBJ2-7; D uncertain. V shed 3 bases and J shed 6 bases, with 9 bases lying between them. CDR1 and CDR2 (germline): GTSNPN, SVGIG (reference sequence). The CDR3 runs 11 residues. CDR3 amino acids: CAWRQRGEQYV. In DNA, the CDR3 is TGTGCCTGGAGGCAGCGAGGCGAGCAGTACGTC.

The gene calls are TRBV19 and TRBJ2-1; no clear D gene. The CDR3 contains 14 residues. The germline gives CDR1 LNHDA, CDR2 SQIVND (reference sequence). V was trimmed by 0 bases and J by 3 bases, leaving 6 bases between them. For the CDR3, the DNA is TGTGCCAGTAGTATAGATTCCGGCTACAATGAGCAGTTCTTC. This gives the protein CASSIDSGYNEQFF.

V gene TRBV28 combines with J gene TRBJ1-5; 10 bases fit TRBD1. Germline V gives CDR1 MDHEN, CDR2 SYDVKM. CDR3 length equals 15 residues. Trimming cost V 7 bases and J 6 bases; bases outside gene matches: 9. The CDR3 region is CASNHRQGARQPQHF. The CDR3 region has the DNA TGTGCCAGCAACCACCGACAGGGGGCTCGTCAGCCCCAGCATTTT.

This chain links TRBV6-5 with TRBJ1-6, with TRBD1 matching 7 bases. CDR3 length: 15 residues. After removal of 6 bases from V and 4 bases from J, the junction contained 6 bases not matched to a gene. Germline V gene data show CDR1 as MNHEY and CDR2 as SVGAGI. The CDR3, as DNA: TGTGCCAGCAGCCGGGGGACAGCTTATAATTCACCCCTCCACTTT. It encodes CASSRGTAYNSPLHF.

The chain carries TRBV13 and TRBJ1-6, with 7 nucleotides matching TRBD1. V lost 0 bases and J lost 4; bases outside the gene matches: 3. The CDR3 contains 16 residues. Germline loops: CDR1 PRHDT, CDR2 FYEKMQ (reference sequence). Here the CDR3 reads CASSLGWTGYNSPLHF. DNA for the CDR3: TGTGCCAGCAGCTTAGGTTGGACAGGATATAATTCACCCCTCCACTTT.

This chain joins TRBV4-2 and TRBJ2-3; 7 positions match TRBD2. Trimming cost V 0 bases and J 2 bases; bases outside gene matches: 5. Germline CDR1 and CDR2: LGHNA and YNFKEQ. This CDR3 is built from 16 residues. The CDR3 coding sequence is TGTGCCAGCAGCCAAGATCTCGCGGGGGTCACAGATACGCAGTATTTT. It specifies CASSQDLAGVTDTQYF.

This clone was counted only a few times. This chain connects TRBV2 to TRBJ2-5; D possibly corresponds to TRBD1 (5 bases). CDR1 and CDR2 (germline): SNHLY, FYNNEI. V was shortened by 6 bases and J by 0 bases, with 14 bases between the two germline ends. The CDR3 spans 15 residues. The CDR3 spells CASSSPRTYQETQYF. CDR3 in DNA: TGTGCCAGCAGCTCACCCCGGACATACCAAGAGACCCAGTACTTC.

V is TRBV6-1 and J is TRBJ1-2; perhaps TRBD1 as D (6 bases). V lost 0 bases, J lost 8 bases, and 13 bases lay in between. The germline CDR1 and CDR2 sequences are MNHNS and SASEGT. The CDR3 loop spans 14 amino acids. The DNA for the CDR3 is TGTGCCAGCAGTGAAGCGCAGGGGAAGGGCGGCTACACCTTC. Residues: CASSEAQGKGGYTF.

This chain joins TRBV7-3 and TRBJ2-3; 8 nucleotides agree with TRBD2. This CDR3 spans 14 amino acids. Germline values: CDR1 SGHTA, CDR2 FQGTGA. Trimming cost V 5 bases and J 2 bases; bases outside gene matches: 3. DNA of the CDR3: TGTGCCAGCAGCCCGGGACTAGTCACAGATACGCAGTATTTT. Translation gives CASSPGLVTDTQYF. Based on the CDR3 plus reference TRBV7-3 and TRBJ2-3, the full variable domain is GAGVSQTPSNKVTEKGKYVELRCDPISGHTALYWYRQSLGQGPEFLIYFQGTGAADDSGLPNDRFFAVRPEGSVSTLKIQRTERGDSAVYLCASSPGLVTDTQYFGPGTRLTVL.

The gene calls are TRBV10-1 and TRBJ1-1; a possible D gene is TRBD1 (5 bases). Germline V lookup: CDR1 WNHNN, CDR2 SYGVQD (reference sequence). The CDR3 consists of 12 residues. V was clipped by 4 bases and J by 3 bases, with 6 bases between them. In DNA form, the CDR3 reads TGCGCCAGCAGTGCCAGGGACACTGAAGCTTTCTTT. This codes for CASSARDTEAFF.

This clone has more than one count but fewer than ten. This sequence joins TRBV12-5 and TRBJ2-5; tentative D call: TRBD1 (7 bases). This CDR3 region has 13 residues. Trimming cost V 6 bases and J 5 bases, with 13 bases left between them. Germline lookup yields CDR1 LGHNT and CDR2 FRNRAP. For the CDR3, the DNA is TGTGCTAGTGGACAGGGGAGGAGGGAGACCCAGTACTTC. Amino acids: CASGQGRRETQYF. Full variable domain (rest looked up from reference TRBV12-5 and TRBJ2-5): DARVTQTPRHKVTEMGQEVTMRCQPILGHNTVFWYRQTMMQGLELLAYFRNRAPLDDSGMPKDRFSAEMPDATLATLKIQPSEPRDSAVYFCASGQGRRETQYFGPGTRLLVL.

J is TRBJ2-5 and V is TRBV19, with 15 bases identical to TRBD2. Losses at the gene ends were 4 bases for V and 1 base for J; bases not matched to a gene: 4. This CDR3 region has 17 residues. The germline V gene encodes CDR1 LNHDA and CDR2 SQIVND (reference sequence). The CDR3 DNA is TGTGCCAGTAGTACGGGACTAGCGGGAGGTGGCCAAGAGACCCAGTACTTC. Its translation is CASSTGLAGGGQETQYF.

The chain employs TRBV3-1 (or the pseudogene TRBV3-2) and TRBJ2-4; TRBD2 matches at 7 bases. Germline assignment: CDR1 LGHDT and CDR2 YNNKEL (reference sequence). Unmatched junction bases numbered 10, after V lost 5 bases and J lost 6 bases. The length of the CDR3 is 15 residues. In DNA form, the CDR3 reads TGTGCCAGCAGCTTCGCCGGGACGGGAGGAAACATTCAGTACTTC. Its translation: CASSFAGTGGNIQYF.

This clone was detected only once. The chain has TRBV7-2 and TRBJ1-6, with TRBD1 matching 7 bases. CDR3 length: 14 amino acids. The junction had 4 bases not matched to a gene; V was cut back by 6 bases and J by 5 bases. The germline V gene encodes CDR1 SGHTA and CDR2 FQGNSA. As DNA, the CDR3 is TGTGCCAGCAGGGCCGGGACAGATAATTCACCCCTCCACTTT. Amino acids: CASRAGTDNSPLHF. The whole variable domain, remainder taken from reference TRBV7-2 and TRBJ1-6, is GAGVSQSPSNKVTEKGKDVELRCDPISGHTALYWYRQSLGQGLEFLIYFQGNSAPDKSGLPSDRFSAERTGGSVSTLTIQRTQQEDSAVYLCASRAGTDNSPLHFGNGTRLTVT.

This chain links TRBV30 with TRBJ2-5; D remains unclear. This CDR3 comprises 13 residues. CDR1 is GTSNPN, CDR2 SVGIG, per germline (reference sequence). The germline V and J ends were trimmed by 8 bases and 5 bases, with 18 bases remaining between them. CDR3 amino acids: CAGGRSSQETQYF. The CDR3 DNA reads TGTGCCGGCGGTAGGTCCAGCCAGGAGACCCAGTACTTC.

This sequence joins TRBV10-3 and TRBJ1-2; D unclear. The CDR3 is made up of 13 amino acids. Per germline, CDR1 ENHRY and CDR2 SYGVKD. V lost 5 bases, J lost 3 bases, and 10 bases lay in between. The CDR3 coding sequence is TGTGCCATCAGTTCCCCGGGTCACTATGGCTACACCTTC. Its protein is CAISSPGHYGYTF.

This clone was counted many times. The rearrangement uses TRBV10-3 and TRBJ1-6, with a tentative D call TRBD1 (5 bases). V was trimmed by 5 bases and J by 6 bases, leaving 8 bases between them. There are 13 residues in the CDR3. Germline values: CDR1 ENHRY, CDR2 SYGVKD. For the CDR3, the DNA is TGTGCCATCAGTTCGGGGGGTAATTCACCCCTCCACTTT. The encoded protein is CAISSGGNSPLHF.

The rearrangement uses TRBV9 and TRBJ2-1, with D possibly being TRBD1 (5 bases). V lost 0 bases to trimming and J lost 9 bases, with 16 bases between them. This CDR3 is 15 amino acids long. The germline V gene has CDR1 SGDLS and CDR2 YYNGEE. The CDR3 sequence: CASSVGQGNRGEQFF. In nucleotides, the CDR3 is TGTGCCAGCAGCGTAGGGCAGGGAAATAGGGGTGAGCAGTTCTTC.

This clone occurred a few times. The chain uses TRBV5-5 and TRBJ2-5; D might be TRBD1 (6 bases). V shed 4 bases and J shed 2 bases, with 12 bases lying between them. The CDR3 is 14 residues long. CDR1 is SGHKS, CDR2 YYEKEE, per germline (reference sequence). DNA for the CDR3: TGTGCCAGCAGCCTCATGGGACATCAAGAGACCCAGTACTTC. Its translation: CASSLMGHQETQYF.

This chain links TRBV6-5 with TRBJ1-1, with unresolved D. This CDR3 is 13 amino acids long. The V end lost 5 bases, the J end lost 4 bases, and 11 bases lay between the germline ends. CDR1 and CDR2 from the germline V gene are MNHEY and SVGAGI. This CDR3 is CASSPPRVTEAFF. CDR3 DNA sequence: TGTGCCAGCAGTCCCCCGAGAGTCACTGAAGCTTTCTTT.

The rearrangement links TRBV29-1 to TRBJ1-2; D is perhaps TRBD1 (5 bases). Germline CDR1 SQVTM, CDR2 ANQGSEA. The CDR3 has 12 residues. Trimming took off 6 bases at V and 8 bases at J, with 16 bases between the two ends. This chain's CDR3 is CSVRRQGRGYTF. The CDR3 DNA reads TGCAGCGTCCGAAGGCAGGGTCGGGGCTACACCTTC.

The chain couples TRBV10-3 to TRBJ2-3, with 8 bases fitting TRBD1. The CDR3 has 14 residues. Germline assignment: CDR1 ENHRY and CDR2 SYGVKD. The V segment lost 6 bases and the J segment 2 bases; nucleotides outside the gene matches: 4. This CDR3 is CAISGDRNTDTQYF. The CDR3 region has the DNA TGTGCCATCAGCGGGGACAGGAACACAGATACGCAGTATTTT.

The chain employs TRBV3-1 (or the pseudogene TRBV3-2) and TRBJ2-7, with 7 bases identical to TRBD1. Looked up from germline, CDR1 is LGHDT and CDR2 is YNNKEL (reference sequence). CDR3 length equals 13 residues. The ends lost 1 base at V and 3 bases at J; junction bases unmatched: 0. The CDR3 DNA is TGTGCCAGCAGCCAAGGACAGGGCTACGAGCAGTACTTC. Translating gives CASSQGQGYEQYF.

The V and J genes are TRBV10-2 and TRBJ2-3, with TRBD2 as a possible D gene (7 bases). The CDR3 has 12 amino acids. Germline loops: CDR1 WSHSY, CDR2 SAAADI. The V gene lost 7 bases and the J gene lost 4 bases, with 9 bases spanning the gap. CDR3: CASKGGADTQYF. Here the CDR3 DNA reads TGCGCCAGCAAAGGGGGGGCAGATACGCAGTATTTT.